This T cell receptor (beta chain) was obtained from a study of T-cell memory formation after mild COVID-19 (dated by TCRdb to the early 2020s). Regarding the complete study: Most TCR sequence clusters were specific to one of the two donors. In a couple of donors, T-cell clones that expanded and contracted after mild COVID-19 were followed by sequencing TCRalpha and TCRbeta repertoires longitudinally. The cohort was made up of two young adult volunteers, one female and one male, who were previously healthy.

Including cysteine and phenylalanine, the CDR3 has 15 amino acids. Only the CDR3 DNA is retained, 45 bases long and in frame from the first base. V gives up 3 bases and J gives up 2 bases, and the segment between their germline ends measures 13 bases. The CDR1 and CDR2 encoded by the germline V gene are MGHRA and YSYEKL. PBMCs were isolated by Ficoll-Paque density gradient centrifugation. This clonotype was counted between two and nine times. Its antigen is currently not known. Base quality data are lacking; no much larger clone is found one base away. What the authors observed across the whole study: Some responding clones were detected in pre-infection memory, which suggested that pre-existing cross-reactive memory T cells had joined the SARS-CoV-2 response. Contracting CD4+ clones appeared mostly in the CM and EM memory subsets, whereas CD8+ clones were enriched in EMRA. The study covered only two mild cases, and larger cohorts including severe cases with pre-infection samples were considered necessary. Balanced CD4/CD8 phenotypes were observed for clones contracting from day 15 to 85, whereas a bias towards CD4+ was observed for a second wave of clones expanding from day 15 to 37. Whether the second-wave clones peaking on day 37 were SARS-CoV-2 specific was not confirmed.

The sequencer listed for this sample is Illumina NovaSeq 6000. cDNA libraries for TCRalpha and TCRbeta were prepared by 5'RACE using constant-segment primers, with sample barcodes and unique molecular identifiers added. RNA was extracted from every sample with Trizol reagent. Library amplification was performed in two PCR steps, and a second sample barcode and Illumina TruSeq adapters were introduced in the second step. Sequencing of the libraries was done on an Illumina NovaSeq, producing 2 x 150 bp paired-end reads. Concerning the study's data processing: The reads were demultiplexed and collapsed into UMI-guided consensus sequences using migec v1.2.7. Using mixcr v2.1.11, the UMI consensuses were aligned to TRA and TRB V and J templates and assembled into clonotypes. A clonotype was counted as expanded or contracted only if both edgeR and NoisET called the change significant, with noise models trained on biological replicates. For edgeR calls, the thresholds were a false discovery rate-adjusted p below 0.01 and a log2 fold-change of 1. As an exploratory analysis of dynamics, max-normalized trajectories of the 1000 most abundant clonotypes were examined with PCA combined with hierarchical clustering. Each responding clone was given a CD4 or CD8 phenotype based on the CD4+ and CD8+ repertoires, which had been sequenced separately. TCRdb trimmed public reads at Q25 via fastp, called clones via MiXCR and kept in-frame beta chains. Identical CDR3 proteins give one entry, which carries the most common genes and DNA. The V and J calls were not made by the authors but by TCRdb's processing. This sample has 400,000 or so distinct CDR3 sequences in its table, and roughly 20% of those were observed once. The ten largest clones represent roughly 8.4% of the sample.

What was sequenced was PBMCs or a T cell subset sorted from them (not recorded which). Here the chain combines TRBV4-1 and TRBJ1-1, with an unclear D gene assignment. The clonotype comes from an adult woman who had mild COVID-19 (a few samples of this study predate the infection). The sample titles of this study are shuffled in the database, so cell type and time point are left out; the donor was told from shared clones. The DNA is TGCGCCAGCAGCCAGGAAGGACGGGCTAACACTGAAGCTTTCTTT. Its translation is CASSQEGRANTEAFF.